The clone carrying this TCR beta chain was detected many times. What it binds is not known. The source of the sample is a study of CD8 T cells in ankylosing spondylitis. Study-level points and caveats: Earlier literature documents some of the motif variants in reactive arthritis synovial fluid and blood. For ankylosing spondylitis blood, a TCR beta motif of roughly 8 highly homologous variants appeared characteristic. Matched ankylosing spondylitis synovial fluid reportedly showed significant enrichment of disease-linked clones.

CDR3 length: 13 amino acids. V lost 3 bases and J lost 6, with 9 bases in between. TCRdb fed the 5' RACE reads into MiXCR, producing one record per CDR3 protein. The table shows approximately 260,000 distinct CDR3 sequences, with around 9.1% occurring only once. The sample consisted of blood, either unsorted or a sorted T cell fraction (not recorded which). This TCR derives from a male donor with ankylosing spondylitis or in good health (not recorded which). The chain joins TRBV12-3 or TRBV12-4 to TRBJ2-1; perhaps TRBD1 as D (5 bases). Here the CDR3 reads CASSLGPGNEQFF. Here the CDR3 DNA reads TGTGCCAGCAGTTTGGGGCCGGGCAATGAGCAGTTCTTC.